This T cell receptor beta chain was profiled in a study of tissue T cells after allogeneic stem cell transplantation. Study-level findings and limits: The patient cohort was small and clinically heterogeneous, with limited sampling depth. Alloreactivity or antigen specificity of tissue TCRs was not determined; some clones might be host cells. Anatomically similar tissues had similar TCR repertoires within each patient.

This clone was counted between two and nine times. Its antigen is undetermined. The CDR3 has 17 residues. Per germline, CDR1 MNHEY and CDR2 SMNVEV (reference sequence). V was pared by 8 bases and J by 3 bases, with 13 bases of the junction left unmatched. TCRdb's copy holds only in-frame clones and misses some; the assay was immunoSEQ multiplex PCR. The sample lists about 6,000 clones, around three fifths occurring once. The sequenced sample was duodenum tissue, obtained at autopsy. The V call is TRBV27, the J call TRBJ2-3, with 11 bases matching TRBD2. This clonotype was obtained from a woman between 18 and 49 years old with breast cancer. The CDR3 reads CASQKGVAGGSTDTQYF. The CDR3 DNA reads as TGTGCCAGCCAAAAGGGGGTAGCGGGAGGGTCTACAGATACGCAGTATTTT.